This TCR beta chain was identified during a study of blood T cell repertoires in COVID-19. Study-level information: The samples span acute and convalescent COVID-19 from the United States, Italy and Spain. The analysed material was cDNA or gDNA that came from T cells, B-cell-depleted T cells, or PBMCs.

Germline V lookup: CDR1 DFQATT, CDR2 SNEGSKA (reference sequence). J lost 5 bases, V lost 5 bases, and 8 bases had no gene match. This CDR3 is 14 amino acids long. In the source study's methods: Amplifying reference gene primers gave estimates of nucleated cell counts. Clones were read by immunoSEQ multiplex PCR, and TCRdb kept only the in-frame ones, dropping some. V and J calls and clone size are those listed in that table; D and trimming were worked out from the DNA. This sample has about 170,000 clones, with 84% found just once. While infection was still active, Seattle patients were enrolled and then followed longitudinally.

What was sequenced was peripheral blood. This sequence originates from a woman in her 70s with COVID-19, enrolled during active disease. This chain uses TRBV20-1 with TRBJ1-5; 8 positions match TRBD1. The CDR3 DNA reads as TGCAGTGCTGGTGACAGGGGTAAGGATCAGCCCCAGCATTTT. Translated, it gives CSAGDRGKDQPQHF.